The clone carrying this T cell receptor beta chain was picked up many times. The antigen is undetermined. TCRdb re-called the reads through MiXCR, storing one row per CDR3 protein. The sample consists of about 46,000 distinct CDR3 sequences, about a fifth of them appearing once. The CDR3 sequence is 15 residues long. V lost 0 bases and J lost 3; bases outside the gene matches: 1. CDR1 and CDR2 from the germline V gene are LGHDT and YNNKEL (reference sequence). This entry belongs to a study of T cell repertoires in cytomegalovirus infection. Study-level information: Recently identified HLA-C-restricted CMV epitopes were used, and well-studied HLA-B-restricted CMV epitopes were used as well.

General study points: What dominated the ex vivo response were HLA-C-restricted CMV-specific TCR beta clonotypes.

The source was CD8+ T cells from cultured PBMCs, collected from culture after CMV antigen stimulation. The genes are TRBV3-1 and TRBJ2-7, with 11 positions matching TRBD2. The clonotype originates from a human donor in good health (CMV status not recorded). Some clones in this sample may be carry-over from other donors' samples. This CDR3 reads CASSQDGTSGYEQYF. CDR3 coding DNA: TGTGCCAGCAGCCAAGATGGGACTAGCGGCTACGAGCAGTACTTC.